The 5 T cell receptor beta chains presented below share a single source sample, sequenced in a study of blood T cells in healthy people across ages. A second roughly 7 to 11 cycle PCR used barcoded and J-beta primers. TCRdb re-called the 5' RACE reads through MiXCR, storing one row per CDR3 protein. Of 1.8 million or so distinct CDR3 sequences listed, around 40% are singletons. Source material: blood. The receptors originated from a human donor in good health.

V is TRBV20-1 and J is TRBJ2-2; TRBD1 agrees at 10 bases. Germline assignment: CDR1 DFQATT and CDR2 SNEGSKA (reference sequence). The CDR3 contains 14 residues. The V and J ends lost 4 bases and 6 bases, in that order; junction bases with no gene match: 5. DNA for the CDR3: TGCAGTGCTACCGGGACAGGGGAGGCCGGGGAGCTGTTTTTT. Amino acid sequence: CSATGTGEAGELFF.

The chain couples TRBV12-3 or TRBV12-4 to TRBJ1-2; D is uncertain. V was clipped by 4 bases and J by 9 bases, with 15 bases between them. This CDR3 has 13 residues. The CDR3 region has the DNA TGTGCCAGCAGTTCGTACGGAGGGAGTCGCTACACCTTC. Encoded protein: CASSSYGGSRYTF.

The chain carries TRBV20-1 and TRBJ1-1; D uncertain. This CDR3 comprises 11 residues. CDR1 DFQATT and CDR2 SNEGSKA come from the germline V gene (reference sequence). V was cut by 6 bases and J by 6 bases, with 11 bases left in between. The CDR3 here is CSAGGRSEAFF. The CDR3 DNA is TGCAGTGCCGGCGGACGTTCTGAAGCTTTCTTT.

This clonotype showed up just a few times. The CDR3 is CASSQGDSFYGYTF. The CDR3 coding sequence is TGCGCCAGCAGCCAAGGGGACAGCTTCTATGGCTACACCTTC. V gene TRBV4-1 combines with J gene TRBJ1-2, with 7 bases identical to TRBD1. There are 14 residues in the CDR3. V was clipped by 1 base and J by 4 bases; unmatched bases: 3. Germline CDR1 is MGHRA and CDR2 is YSYEKL.

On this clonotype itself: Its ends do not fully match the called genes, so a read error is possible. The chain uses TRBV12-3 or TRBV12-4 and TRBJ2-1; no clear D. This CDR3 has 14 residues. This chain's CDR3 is CAGSFTAVYNEQFF. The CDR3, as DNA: TGTGCCGGCAGTTTCACGGCGGTTTACAATGAGCAGTTCTTC.